This record covers a single TCR beta chain. Its antigen specificity is not known. Qualities for individual bases were not recorded, and no much larger clone is one base off. This sample stems from a study of blood T cell repertoires in COVID-19 (TCRdb year 2020). A note on the overall study: Samples from collaborators originated in the United States, Italy and Spain and spanned both the acute and convalescent phases of COVID-19. The prospective study material was composed of cDNA or gDNA derived from T cells, B-cell-depleted T cells, or PBMCs. The dataset comprised deeply sampled blood TCRbeta repertoires from subjects exposed to, actively infected with, or recovered from COVID-19. A freely available public database, intended as a resource for researchers studying the immune response to SARS-CoV-2, is where the repertoires were released. Samples came from the ongoing ImmuneRACE study (first 160 participants) plus 1,254 subjects from 6 global collaborators. Nearly every sample came with metadata listing a de-identified subject ID, COVID-19 status, age in years and sex. Where available, HLA class I and class II types were taken from metadata supplied by the sample provider and were not determined by assay-based typing. What the research found in general, with its limitations: The amount of clinical and demographic metadata varied by source and participant and was provided uncurated.

Collaborating institutions collected whole blood in K2EDTA tubes following their own protocols. For TCRbeta analysis, collaborators shipped samples as frozen whole blood, isolated PBMCs, or DNA extracted from either of those sample types. Germline trimming: 1 base from V, 5 bases from J; junction bases outside gene matches: 8. Reading the germline V gene gives CDR1 MRHNA and CDR2 SNTAGT. Reading from cysteine to phenylalanine, the CDR3 counts 16 amino acids. Left in the record is the CDR3 DNA by itself, 48 bases read in frame from the first base. The immunoSEQ Assay, a bias-controlled multiplex PCR, was used to amplify TCRbeta CDR3 regions from genomic DNA. Under the source paper's analysis protocol: Nucleated cell counts per sample were estimated from amplification of reference gene primers within the assay. Sequence reads were collapsed and filtered to measure the absolute abundance of every unique TCRbeta CDR3 rearrangement. Productive Simpson clonality was computed per sample as the square root of Simpson's diversity index over productive rearrangements. The table was pulled from immuneACCESS by TCRdb, which kept in-frame rearrangements only. Such tables lose some clones; where checked, under half of the loss comes from unresolved V genes, and the rest has no known cause. The DNA was the basis for D and trimming; V, J and clone size are from that table. The sample records tens of thousands of clones, 75% to 95% of which are singletons. 18% of the sample goes to the ten largest clones.

This TCR was sampled from a human donor in a cohort sampled during active COVID-19. Sequencing was performed on peripheral blood. The chain uses TRBV6-4 and TRBJ2-5; TRBD2 aligns with 9 central bases. The DNA is as follows: TGTGCCAGCAGTGACTTCCTAGCGGGGTCCCGCGAGACCCAGTACTTC. It translates to CASSDFLAGSRETQYF.